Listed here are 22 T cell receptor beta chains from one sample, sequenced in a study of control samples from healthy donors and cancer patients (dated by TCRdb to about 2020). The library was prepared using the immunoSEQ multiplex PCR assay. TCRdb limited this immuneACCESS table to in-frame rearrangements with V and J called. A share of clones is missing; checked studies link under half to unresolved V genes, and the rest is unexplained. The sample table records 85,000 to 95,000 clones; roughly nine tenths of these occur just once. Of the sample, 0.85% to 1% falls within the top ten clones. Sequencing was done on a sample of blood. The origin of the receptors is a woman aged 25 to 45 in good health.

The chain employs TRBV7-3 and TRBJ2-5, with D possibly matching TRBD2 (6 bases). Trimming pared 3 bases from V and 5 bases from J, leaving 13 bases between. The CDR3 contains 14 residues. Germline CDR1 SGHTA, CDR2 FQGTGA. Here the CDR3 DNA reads TGTGCCAGCAGCTTCGGGGGAAGAGGGGAGACCCAGTACTTC. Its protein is CASSFGGRGETQYF.

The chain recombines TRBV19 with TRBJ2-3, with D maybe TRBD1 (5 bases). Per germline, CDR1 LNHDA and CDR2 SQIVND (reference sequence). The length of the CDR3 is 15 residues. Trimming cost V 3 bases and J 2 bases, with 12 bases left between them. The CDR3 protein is CASSMGRIPTDTQYF. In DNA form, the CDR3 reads TGTGCCAGTAGTATGGGGCGTATCCCCACAGATACGCAGTATTTT. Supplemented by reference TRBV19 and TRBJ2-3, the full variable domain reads DGGITQSPKYLFRKEGQNVTLSCEQNLNHDAMYWYRQDPGQGLRLIYYSQIVNDFQKGDIAEGYSVSREKKESFPLTVTSAQKNPTAFYLCASSMGRIPTDTQYFGPGTRLTVL.

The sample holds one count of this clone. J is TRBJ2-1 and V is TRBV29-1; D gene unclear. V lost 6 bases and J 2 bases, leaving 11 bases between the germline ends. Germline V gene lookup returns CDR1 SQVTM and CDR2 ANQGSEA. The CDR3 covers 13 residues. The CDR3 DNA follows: TGCAGCGTGGAGACTGGAACCTACAATGAGCAGTTCTTC. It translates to CSVETGTYNEQFF.

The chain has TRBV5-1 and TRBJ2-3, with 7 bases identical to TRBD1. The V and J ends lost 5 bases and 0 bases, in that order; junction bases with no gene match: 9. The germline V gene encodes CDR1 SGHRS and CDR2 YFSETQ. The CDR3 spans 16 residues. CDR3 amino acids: CASSYYGTASTDTQYF. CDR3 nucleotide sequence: TGCGCCAGCAGTTACTACGGGACAGCTAGCACAGATACGCAGTATTTT.

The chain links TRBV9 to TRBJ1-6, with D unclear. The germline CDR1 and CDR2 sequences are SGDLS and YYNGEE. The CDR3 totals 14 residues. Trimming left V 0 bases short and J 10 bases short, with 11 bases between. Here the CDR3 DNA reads TGTGCCAGCAGCGTAGGGGGAGAGGAATCACCCCTCCACTTT. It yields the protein CASSVGGEESPLHF.

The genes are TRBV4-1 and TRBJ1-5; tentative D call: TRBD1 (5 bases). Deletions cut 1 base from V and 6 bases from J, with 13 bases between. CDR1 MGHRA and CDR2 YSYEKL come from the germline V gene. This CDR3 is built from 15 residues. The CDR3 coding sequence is TGCGCCAGCAGCCAAGTTCAGGGAGATCGTCAGCCCCAGCATTTT. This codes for CASSQVQGDRQPQHF.

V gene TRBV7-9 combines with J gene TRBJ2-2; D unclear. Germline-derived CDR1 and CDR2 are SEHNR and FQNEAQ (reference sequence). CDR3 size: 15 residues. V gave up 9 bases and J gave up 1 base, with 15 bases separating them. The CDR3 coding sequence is TGTGCCAGTGGCGGCGGAAAACTGAACACCGGGGAGCTGTTTTTT. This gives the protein CASGGGKLNTGELFF.

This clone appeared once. CDR3 residues: CAWSGWGSSYNSPLHF. CDR3 nucleotide sequence: TGTGCCTGGAGCGGGTGGGGGAGTAGCTATAATTCACCCCTCCACTTT. J is TRBJ1-6 and V is TRBV30, with D possibly being TRBD1 (5 bases). V was shortened by 3 bases and J by 3 bases, with 15 bases between the two germline ends. This CDR3 contains 16 residues. Germline lookup yields CDR1 GTSNPN and CDR2 SVGIG (reference sequence).

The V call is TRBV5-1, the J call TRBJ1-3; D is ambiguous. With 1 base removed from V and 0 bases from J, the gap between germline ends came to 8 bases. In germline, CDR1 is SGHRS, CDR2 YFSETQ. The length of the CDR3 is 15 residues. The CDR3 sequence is CASSLSGISGNTIYF. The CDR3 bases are TGCGCCAGCAGCTTGTCTGGCATCTCTGGAAACACCATATATTTT.

Here the CDR3 reads CSASPKAGTGYRSYEQYF. DNA of the CDR3: TGCAGTGCTAGTCCCAAAGCCGGGACAGGCTACCGCTCCTACGAGCAGTACTTC. This sequence joins TRBV20-1 and TRBJ2-7; 8 positions match TRBD1. Trimming removed 3 bases from V and 0 bases from J; junction bases left unmatched: 16. The CDR3 has 18 residues. The germline V gene has CDR1 DFQATT and CDR2 SNEGSKA (reference sequence).

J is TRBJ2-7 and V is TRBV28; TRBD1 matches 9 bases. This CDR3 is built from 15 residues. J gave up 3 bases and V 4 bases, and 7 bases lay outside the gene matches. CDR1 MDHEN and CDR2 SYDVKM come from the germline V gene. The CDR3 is CASSSTGQGVYEQYF. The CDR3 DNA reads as TGTGCCAGCAGTTCCACGGGACAGGGAGTCTACGAGCAGTACTTC.

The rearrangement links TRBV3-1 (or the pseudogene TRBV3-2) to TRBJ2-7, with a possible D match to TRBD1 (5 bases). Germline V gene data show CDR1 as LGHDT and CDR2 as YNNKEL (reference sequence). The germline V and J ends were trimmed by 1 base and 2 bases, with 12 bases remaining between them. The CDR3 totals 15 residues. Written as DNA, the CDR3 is TGTGCCAGCAGCCAAGGGACAAATCCAGCCTACGAGCAGTACTTC. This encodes CASSQGTNPAYEQYF.

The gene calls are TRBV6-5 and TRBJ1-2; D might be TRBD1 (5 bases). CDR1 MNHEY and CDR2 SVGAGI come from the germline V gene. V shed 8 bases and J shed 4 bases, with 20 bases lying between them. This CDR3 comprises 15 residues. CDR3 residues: CASCRLQGSLYGYTF. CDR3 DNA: TGTGCCAGCTGCCGTCTCCAGGGTTCTCTCTATGGCTACACCTTC.

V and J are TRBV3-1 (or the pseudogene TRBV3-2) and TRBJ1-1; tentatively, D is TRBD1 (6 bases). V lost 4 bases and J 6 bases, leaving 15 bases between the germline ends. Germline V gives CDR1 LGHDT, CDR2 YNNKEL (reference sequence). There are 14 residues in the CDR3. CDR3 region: CASSPRGGEAEAFF. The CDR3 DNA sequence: TGTGCCAGCAGCCCCAGGGGAGGCGAAGCTGAAGCTTTCTTT.

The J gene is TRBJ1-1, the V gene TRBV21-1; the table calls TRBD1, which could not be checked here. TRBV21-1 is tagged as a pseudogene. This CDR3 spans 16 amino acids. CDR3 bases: TGTGCCAGCAGCGGACGGGTCGACAGGGATTGTTCTGAAGCTTTCTTT. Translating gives CASSGRVDRDCSEAFF.

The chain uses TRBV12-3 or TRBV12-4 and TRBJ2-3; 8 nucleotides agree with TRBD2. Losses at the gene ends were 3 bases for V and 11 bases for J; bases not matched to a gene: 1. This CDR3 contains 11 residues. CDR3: CASSLAGGQYF. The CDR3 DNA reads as TGTGCCAGCAGTTTGGCGGGGGGGCAGTATTTT.

CDR3 sequence (DNA): TGTGCCAGCAGTCTCACAGGGGGAAGGAACTATGGCTACACCTTC. Translation gives CASSLTGGRNYGYTF. The genes are TRBV3-1 (or the pseudogene TRBV3-2) and TRBJ1-2, with 8 bases lining up with TRBD1. Germline V CDR1 and CDR2: LGHDT, YNNKEL (reference sequence). The CDR3 totals 15 residues. Trimming removed 6 bases from V and 2 bases from J; junction bases left unmatched: 8.

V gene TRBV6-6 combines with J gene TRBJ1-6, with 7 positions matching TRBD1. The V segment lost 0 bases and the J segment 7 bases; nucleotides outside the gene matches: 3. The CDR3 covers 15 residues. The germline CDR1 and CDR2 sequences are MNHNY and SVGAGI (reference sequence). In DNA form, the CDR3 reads TGTGCCAGCAGTTACTCGAGGGACAGCAATTCACCCCTCCACTTT. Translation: CASSYSRDSNSPLHF.

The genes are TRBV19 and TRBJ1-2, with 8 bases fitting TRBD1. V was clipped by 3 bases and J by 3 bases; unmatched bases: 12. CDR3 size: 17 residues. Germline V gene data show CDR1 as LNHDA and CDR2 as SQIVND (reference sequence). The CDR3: CASSISLVRGQYYGYTF. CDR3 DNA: TGTGCCAGTAGTATCTCCCTCGTCAGGGGGCAATACTATGGCTACACCTTC.

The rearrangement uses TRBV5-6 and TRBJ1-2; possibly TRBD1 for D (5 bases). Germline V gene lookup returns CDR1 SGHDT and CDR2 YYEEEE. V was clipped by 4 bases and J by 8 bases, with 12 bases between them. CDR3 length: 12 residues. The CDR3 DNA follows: TGTGCCAGCAGCCGAGGGGCAACGGGCTACACCTTC. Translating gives CASSRGATGYTF.

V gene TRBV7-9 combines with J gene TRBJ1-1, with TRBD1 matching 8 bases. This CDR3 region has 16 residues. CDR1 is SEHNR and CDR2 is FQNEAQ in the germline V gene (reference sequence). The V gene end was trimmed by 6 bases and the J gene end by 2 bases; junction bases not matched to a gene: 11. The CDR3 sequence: CASRPDRGPRNTEAFF. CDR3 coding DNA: TGTGCCAGCAGACCCGACAGGGGCCCTCGAAACACTGAAGCTTTCTTT.

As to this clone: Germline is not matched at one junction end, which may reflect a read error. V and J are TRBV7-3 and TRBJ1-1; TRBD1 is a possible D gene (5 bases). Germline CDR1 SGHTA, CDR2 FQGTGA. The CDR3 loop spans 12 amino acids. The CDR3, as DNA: TGTGCCAGCAGCCTACATGGCCCGGGACTGCAATTT. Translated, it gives CASSLHGPGLQF.